Given below is one TCR beta chain in context. This sample stems from a study of shared clonotypes between healthy human individuals. Overall study: Used for every donor were three CD4 naive, three CD4 memory, two CD8 naive and one CD8 memory plate.

Using immunoSEQ multiplex PCR, the repertoire was profiled, and TCRdb retains in-frame clones only, with some absent. The repertoire holds under 650,000 clones, with roughly 95% as singletons. Input material: naive CD4+ T cells sorted from blood. As to subset: CD45RA+ positively selected. This clonotype originated in a woman aged 30 to 39 in good health.

CDR3 sequence (DNA): TGTGCCAGCAGGGGGTACGAGCAGTACTTC. Protein sequence: CASRGYEQYF. The chain carries TRBV6-1 and TRBJ2-7, with D unresolved. This CDR3 spans 10 amino acids. V lost 6 bases to trimming and J lost 4 bases, with 4 bases between them. The V gene's germline CDR1 is MNHNS and CDR2 SASEGT.